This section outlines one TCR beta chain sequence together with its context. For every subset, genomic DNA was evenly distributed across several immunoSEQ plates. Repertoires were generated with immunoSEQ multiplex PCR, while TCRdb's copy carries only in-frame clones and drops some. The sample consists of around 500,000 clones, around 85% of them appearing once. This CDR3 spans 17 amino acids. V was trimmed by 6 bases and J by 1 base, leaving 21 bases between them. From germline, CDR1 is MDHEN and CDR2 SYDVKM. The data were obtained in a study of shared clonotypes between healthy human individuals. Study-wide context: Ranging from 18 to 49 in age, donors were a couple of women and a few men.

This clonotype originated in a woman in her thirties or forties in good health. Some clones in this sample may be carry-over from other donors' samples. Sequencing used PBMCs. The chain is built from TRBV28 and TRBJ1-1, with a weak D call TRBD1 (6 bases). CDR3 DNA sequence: TGTGCCAGCAGCCCGGGGGGGCACCCGACAGGGAACACTGAAGCTTTCTTT. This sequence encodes CASSPGGHPTGNTEAFF.